The 7 T cell receptor beta chains below come from one sample, sequenced in a study of cytomegalovirus exposure and HLA in healthy donors. Researchers ran the PCR with 60 Vbeta and 13 Jbeta primers. Produced via immunoSEQ multiplex PCR; TCRdb's table is partial and in-frame only. The sample has approximately 100,000 clones; 70% to 85% are singletons. The source material was PBMCs. Every receptor here comes from a man aged 35 to 55 in good health and CMV-seropositive.

On this clone itself: The junction differs from germline at one of its ends, possibly a read error. The chain combines TRBV7-9 with TRBJ2-1, with TRBD2 matching 7 bases. Germline-derived CDR1 and CDR2 are SEHNR and FQNEAQ (reference sequence). The CDR3 runs 15 residues. CDR3 in DNA: TGTTCCAGCAGCCACGGGGGGAGCTCCTACAATGAGCAGTTCTTC. Residues: CSSSHGGSSYNEQFF. Based on the CDR3 plus reference TRBV7-9 and TRBJ2-1, the full variable domain is DTGVSQNPRHKITKRGQNVTFRCDPISEHNRLYWYRQTLGQGPEFLTYFQNEAQLEKSRLLSDRFSAERPKGSFSTLEIQRTEQGDSAMYLCSSSHGGSSYNEQFFGPGTRLTVL.

V is TRBV5-8 and J is TRBJ2-1; D is unresolved. The CDR3 length is 10 residues. Germline V lookup: CDR1 SGHTS, CDR2 YDEGEE. Trimming took off 0 bases at V and 11 bases at J, with 3 bases between the two ends. This CDR3 reads CASSLVKQFF. The DNA of the CDR3 is TGTGCCAGCAGCTTGGTTAAGCAGTTCTTC.

As to this clone: The sample carries other DNA sequences with the same CDR3. This chain's CDR3 is CASSDSGGATDTQYF. CDR3 bases: TGTGCCAGCAGTGACTCCGGGGGGGCCACAGATACGCAGTATTTT. The chain links TRBV6-4 to TRBJ2-3; 8 nucleotides match TRBD2. This CDR3 has 15 amino acids. Germline loops: CDR1 MRHNA, CDR2 SNTAGT. With 0 bases clipped from V and 2 bases from J, the junction kept 1 base outside the gene matches.

This clone has more than one count but fewer than ten. The chain combines TRBV6-5 with TRBJ2-2; 7 nucleotides align to TRBD1. CDR1 MNHEY and CDR2 SVGAGI come from the germline V gene. V was pared by 4 bases and J by 0 bases, with 2 bases of the junction left unmatched. The CDR3 runs 15 residues. CDR3 in amino acids: CASSSGTANTGELFF. CDR3 DNA sequence: TGTGCCAGCAGTTCCGGGACAGCGAACACCGGGGAGCTGTTTTTT.

The V gene is TRBV10-3, the J gene TRBJ1-3; D gene uncertain. In germline, CDR1 is ENHRY, CDR2 SYGVKD. Trimming shortened V by 10 bases and J by 1 base, and 8 bases separated the two germline ends. This CDR3 has 12 residues. DNA for the CDR3: TGTGCCACCAGCCTATCTGGAAACACCATATATTTT. Its translation: CATSLSGNTIYF.

The V gene is TRBV9, the J gene TRBJ2-4; TRBD2 aligns across 14 bases. Germline CDR1 and CDR2: SGDLS and YYNGEE. J lost 0 bases, V lost 3 bases, and 5 bases had no gene match. The CDR3 has 18 amino acids. This CDR3 reads CASSAGLAGGLAKNIQYF. DNA of the CDR3: TGTGCCAGCAGCGCCGGACTAGCGGGGGGCCTAGCCAAAAACATTCAGTACTTC.

This chain connects TRBV19 to TRBJ2-3, with D unresolved. The germline V gene encodes CDR1 LNHDA and CDR2 SQIVND (reference sequence). V was pared by 1 base and J by 0 bases, with 5 bases between. This CDR3 has 14 residues. DNA of the CDR3: TGTGCCAGTAGTATAGGTCCGAGCACAGATACGCAGTATTTT. It specifies CASSIGPSTDTQYF. Together with reference TRBV19 and TRBJ2-3, the CDR3 gives the full variable domain: DGGITQSPKYLFRKEGQNVTLSCEQNLNHDAMYWYRQDPGQGLRLIYYSQIVNDFQKGDIAEGYSVSREKKESFPLTVTSAQKNPTAFYLCASSIGPSTDTQYFGPGTRLTVL.